This T cell receptor (beta chain) emerged from a study of cytomegalovirus exposure and HLA in healthy donors. Study-wide background: There were 100 million to 130 million unique TCR beta sequences, drawn from approximately 190 million T cells, in an earlier analysis. Regarding the study as a whole: Analysis performed later showed TCR beta chains linked to HLA being more clonally expanded than equally common others.

A word on this clone: Its specificity is unknown.

PCR primers comprised 60 Vbeta and 13 Jbeta primers. Method: immunoSEQ multiplex PCR; TCRdb's copy keeps in-frame clones and lacks some. The top ten hold approximately 10% of the sample, which has 190,000 or so clones, approximately 83% seen once. Germline-derived CDR1 and CDR2 are MNHEY and SVGAGI. This CDR3 region has 15 residues. The junction had 11 bases not matched to a gene; V was cut back by 10 bases and J by 5 bases. The sequenced sample consisted of PBMCs. The rearrangement links TRBV6-5 to TRBJ1-4; 9 nucleotides line up with TRBD1. This receptor was obtained from a woman aged 45-65 years in good health and CMV-seropositive. The CDR3 sequence: CAISPGTGINEKLFF. CDR3 bases: TGTGCCATCAGCCCTGGGACAGGGATCAATGAAAAACTGTTTTTT.